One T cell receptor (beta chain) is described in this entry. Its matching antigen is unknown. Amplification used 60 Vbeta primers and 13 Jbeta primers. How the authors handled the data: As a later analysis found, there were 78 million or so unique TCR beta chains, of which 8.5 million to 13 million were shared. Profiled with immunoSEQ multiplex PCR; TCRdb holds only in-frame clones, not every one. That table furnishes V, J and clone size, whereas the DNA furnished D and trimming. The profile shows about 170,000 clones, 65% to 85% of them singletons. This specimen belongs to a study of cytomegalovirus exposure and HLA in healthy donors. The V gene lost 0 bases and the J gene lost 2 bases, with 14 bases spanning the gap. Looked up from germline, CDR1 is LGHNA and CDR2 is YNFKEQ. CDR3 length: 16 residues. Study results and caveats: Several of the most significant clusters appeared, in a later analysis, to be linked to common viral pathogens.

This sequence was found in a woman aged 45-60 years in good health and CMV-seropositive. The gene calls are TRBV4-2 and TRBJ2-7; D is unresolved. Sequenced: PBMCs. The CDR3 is CASSQDPAGLTYEQYF. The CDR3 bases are TGTGCCAGCAGCCAAGATCCGGCAGGTCTAACCTACGAGCAGTACTTC.